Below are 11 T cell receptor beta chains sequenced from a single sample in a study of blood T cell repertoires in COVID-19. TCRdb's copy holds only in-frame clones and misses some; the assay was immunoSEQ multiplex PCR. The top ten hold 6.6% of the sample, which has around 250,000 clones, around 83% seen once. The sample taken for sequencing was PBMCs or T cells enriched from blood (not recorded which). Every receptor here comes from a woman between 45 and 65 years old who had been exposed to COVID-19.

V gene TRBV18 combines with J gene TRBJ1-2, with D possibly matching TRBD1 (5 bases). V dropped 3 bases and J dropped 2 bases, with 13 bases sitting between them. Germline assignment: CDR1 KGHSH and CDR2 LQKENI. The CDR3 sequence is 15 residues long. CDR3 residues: CASSPTRATNYGYTF. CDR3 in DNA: TGTGCCAGCTCACCCACCAGGGCAACAAACTATGGCTACACCTTC. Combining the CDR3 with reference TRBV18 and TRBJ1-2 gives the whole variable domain NAGVMQNPRHLVRRRGQEARLRCSPMKGHSHVYWYRQLPEEGLKFMVYLQKENIIDESGMPKERFSAEFPKEGPSILRIQQVVRGDSAAYFCASSPTRATNYGYTFGSGTRLTVV.

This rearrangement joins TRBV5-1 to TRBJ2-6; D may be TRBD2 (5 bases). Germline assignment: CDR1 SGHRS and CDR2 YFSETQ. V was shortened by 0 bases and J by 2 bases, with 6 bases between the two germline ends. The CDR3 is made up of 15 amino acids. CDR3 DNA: TGCGCCAGCAGCTTGGACGGGGCTGGGGCCAACGTCCTGACTTTC. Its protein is CASSLDGAGANVLTF.

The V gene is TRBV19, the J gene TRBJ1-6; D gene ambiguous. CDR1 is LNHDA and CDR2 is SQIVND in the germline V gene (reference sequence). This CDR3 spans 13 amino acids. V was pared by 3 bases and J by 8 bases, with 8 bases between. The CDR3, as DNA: TGTGCCAGTAGTATTTACATGGATTCACCCCTCCACTTT. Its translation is CASSIYMDSPLHF.

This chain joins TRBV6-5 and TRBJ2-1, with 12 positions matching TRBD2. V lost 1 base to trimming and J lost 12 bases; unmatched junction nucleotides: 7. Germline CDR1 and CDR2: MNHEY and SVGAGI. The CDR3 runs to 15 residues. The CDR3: CASSYFASGGARQFF. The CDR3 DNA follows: TGTGCCAGCAGTTACTTCGCTAGCGGGGGGGCGAGGCAGTTCTTC.

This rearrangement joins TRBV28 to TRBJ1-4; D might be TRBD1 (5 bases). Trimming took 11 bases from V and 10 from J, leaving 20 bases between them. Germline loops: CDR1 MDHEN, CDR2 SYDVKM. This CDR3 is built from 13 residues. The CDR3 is CAVMGGDERKLFF. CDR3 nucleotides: TGTGCCGTTATGGGGGGGGATGAGAGAAAACTGTTTTTT.

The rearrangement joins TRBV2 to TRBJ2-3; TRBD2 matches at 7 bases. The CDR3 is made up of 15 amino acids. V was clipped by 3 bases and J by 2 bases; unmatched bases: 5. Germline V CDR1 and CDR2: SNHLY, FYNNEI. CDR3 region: CASSDRRGSTDTQYF. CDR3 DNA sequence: TGTGCCAGCAGTGACAGGCGGGGGTCCACAGATACGCAGTATTTT. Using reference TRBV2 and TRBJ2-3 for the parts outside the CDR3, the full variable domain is EPEVTQTPSHQVTQMGQEVILRCVPISNHLYFYWYRQILGQKVEFLVSFYNNEISEKSEIFDDQFSVERPDGSNFTLKIRSTKLEDSAMYFCASSDRRGSTDTQYFGPGTRLTVL.

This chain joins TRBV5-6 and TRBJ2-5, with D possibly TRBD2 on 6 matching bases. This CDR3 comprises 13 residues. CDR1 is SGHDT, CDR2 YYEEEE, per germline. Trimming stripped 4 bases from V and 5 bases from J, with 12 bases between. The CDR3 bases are TGTGCCAGCAGCCGGGGACTTGGGGAGACCCAGTACTTC. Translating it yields CASSRGLGETQYF.

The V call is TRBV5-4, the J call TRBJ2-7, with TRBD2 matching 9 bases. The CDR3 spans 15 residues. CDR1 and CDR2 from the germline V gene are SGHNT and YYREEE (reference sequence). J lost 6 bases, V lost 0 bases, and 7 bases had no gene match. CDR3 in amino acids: CASSLGGGGAGEQYF. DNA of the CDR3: TGTGCCAGCAGCTTGGGCGGCGGGGGGGCGGGCGAGCAGTACTTC.

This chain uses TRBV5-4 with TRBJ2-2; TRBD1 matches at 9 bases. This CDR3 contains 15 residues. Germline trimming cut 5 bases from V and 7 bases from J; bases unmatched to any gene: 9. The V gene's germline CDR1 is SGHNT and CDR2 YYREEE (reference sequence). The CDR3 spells CASSYRDRAVGELFF. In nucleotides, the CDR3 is TGTGCCAGCAGTTACCGGGACAGGGCGGTCGGGGAGCTGTTTTTT. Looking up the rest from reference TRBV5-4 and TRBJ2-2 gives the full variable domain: ETGVTQSPTHLIKTRGQQVTLRCSSQSGHNTVSWYQQALGQGPQFIFQYYREEENGRGNFPPRFSGLQFPNYSSELNVNALELDDSALYLCASSYRDRAVGELFFGEGSRLTVL.

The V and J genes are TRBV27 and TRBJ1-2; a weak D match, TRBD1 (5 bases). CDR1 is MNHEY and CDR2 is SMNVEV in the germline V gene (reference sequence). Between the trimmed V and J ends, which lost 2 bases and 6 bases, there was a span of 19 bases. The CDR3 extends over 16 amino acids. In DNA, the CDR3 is TGTGCCAGCAGTTTAGTGGGGCCGGGGGGTCTGAATGGCTACACCTTC. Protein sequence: CASSLVGPGGLNGYTF.

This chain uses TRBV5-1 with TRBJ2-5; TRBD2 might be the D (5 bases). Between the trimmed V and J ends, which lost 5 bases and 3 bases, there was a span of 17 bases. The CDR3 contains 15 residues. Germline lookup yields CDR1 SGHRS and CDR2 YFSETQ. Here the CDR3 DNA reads TGCGCCAGCAGATTCGGGGAGCTTGGAGAAGAGACCCAGTACTTC. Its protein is CASRFGELGEETQYF.